These T cell receptor beta chains were read from a single sample in a study of T-cell memory formation after mild COVID-19. MiXCR, run by TCRdb on the 5' RACE reads, gives a single entry per CDR3 protein. This table holds under 150,000 distinct CDR3 sequences, over 20% found once. The sequencing input was PBMCs or a T cell subset sorted from them (not recorded which). The receptors come from a man aged 18 to 35 who had mild COVID-19 (a few samples of this study predate the infection). Cell type and time point are not known. CDR3s include the opening cysteine and the closing phenylalanine or tryptophan. The D gene is left open where the match is weak. Only some rows state a clone size, as once, few, many or a class for expanded clones.

TRBD2	TRBJ2-1	once	TRBV20-1	TGCAGTGCTAGAGATTCTAGCGGGGGTACCTCCTACAATGAGCAGTTCTTC	CSARDSSGGTSYNEQFF
NA	TRBJ2-2	few	TRBV7-6	TGTGCCAGCAGCCGTACGGGGGCCGGGGAGCTGTTTTTT	CASSRTGAGELFF
TRBD1	TRBJ2-5	NA	TRBV13	TGTGCCAGCAGCTCCGGGACAGGGGGCAGTGAGACCCAGTACTTC	CASSSGTGGSETQYF
TRBD1	TRBJ2-3	NA	TRBV7-9	TGTGCCAGCAGCCTCGACAGGGGAGTCACAGATACGGAGTATTTT	CASSLDRGVTDTEYF
TRBD1	TRBJ1-1	few	TRBV5-1	TGCGCCAGCAGCACGGGGACAGGGGGGACTGAAGCTTTCTTT	CASSTGTGGTEAFF
NA	TRBJ1-5	NA	TRBV23-1	TGCGCCAGCAGTCAATCGGCGGGTAATCAGCCCCAGCATTTT	CASSQSAGNQPQHF
NA	TRBJ2-7	few	TRBV12-3/TRBV12-4	TGTGCCAGCAGATCCGGCAGGCCTGACTACGAGCAGTACTTC	CASRSGRPDYEQYF
NA	TRBJ1-1	few	TRBV7-9	TGTGCCAGCAGCTGGGTGAACACTGAAGCTTTCTTT	CASSWVNTEAFF
NA	TRBJ1-1	NA	TRBV29-1	TGCAGCGTTGTCCCCAACAGGGTGAACACTGAAGCTTTCTTT	CSVVPNRVNTEAFF
NA	TRBJ2-1	NA	TRBV24-1	TGTGCCACCAGTGAGGGGGGCCCAGGGAATGAGCAGTTCTTC	CATSEGGPGNEQFF
NA	TRBJ1-4	few	TRBV7-2	TGTGCCAGCAGCTTAGCTGTGACAGCGAATGAAAAACTGTTTTTT	CASSLAVTANEKLFF
TRBD1	TRBJ2-2	few	TRBV7-8	TGTGCCAGCAGCCCTGGTCTGCAGGGGGTTAACACCGGGGAGCTGTTTTTT	CASSPGLQGVNTGELFF
NA	TRBJ1-1	NA	TRBV4-3	TGCGCCAGCAGCCAAGGTGTGAACACTGAAGCTTTCTTT	CASSQGVNTEAFF
TRBD2	TRBJ2-3	NA	TRBV9	TGTGCCAGCAGCGTTCCGAGACTAGCGGGATACACAGATACGCAGTATTTT	CASSVPRLAGYTDTQYF
TRBD1	TRBJ2-7	NA	TRBV27	TGTGCCATCGGACAGGGGGGTCCTTACGAGCAGTACTTC	CAIGQGGPYEQYF
TRBD1	TRBJ1-6	NA	TRBV11-2	TGTGCCAGCAGCTTCGACGGGACAGTCTCACCCCTCCACTTT	CASSFDGTVSPLHF
TRBD2	TRBJ2-1	NA	TRBV5-1	TGCGCCAGCGGGGAAAGCGGGGGAACCGGCAATGAGCAGTTCTTC	CASGESGGTGNEQFF
NA	TRBJ2-7	NA	TRBV4-3	TGCGCCAGCAGCCAAGATAAGGGGGGGTGGTACGAGCAGTACTTC	CASSQDKGGWYEQYF
TRBD2	TRBJ2-1	NA	TRBV5-6	TGTGCCAGCACCGGGGGACTAGCCTACAATGAGCAGTTCTTC	CASTGGLAYNEQFF
NA	TRBJ2-7	NA	TRBV11-2	TGTGCCAGCAGCTTAGACCTTTTACAGGGCCTGGAGCAGTACTTC	CASSLDLLQGLEQYF
NA	TRBJ2-1	NA	TRBV7-6	TGTGCCAGCAGCCCCCCTACAAAAAATGAGCAGTTCTTC	CASSPPTKNEQFF
TRBD2	TRBJ2-1	NA	TRBV20-1	TGCAGTGCTAGGGACTCGGGAGGGGGGCCCCGGTTTGAGCAGTTCTTC	CSARDSGGGPRFEQFF
NA	TRBJ2-1	NA	TRBV5-5	TGTGCCAGCAGCCATCACCCGGGGGTGAATGAGCAGTTCTTC	CASSHHPGVNEQFF
NA	TRBJ2-7	few	TRBV11-2	TGTGCCAGCAGCCCCCCGGTAGGGGTCGAGCAGTACTTC	CASSPPVGVEQYF
TRBD2	TRBJ2-7	NA	TRBV2	TGTGCCAGCAGGGATCCGGGACTAGCCCCTGTCGGGCAGTACTTC	CASRDPGLAPVGQYF
TRBD2	TRBJ2-1	few	TRBV5-6	TGTGCCAGCAGCTGGGGTAGCGGGGGCGGGGAGCAGTTCTTC	CASSWGSGGGEQFF
TRBD1	TRBJ1-1	few	TRBV16	TGTGCCAGCAGCCGCACAGGGGTGTTGAACACTGAAGCTTTCTTT	CASSRTGVLNTEAFF
NA	TRBJ1-2	NA	TRBV9	TGTGCCAGCAGCGTGGCAGGGACTAACTATGGCTACACCTTC	CASSVAGTNYGYTF
NA	TRBJ2-3	NA	TRBV3-1	TGTGCCAGCAGCCAAGATCAACGTCGGGCTGGCACAGATACGCAGTATTTT	CASSQDQRRAGTDTQYF
NA	TRBJ2-2	few	TRBV12-3/TRBV12-4	TGTGCCAGCAGTTACTCACCTAACACCGGGGAGCTGTTTTTT	CASSYSPNTGELFF
TRBD1	TRBJ1-1	NA	TRBV24-1	TGTGCCACCAGTGATTTCGGGACAGACTATGAAGCTTTCTTT	CATSDFGTDYEAFF
NA	TRBJ1-1	NA	TRBV3-1	TGTGCCAGCAGCCAAACCGCGAGTAGGTCTGAAGCTTTCTTT	CASSQTASRSEAFF
TRBD2	TRBJ2-1	NA	TRBV10-3	TGTGCCACCGGGGACTACCAAACTACTGGCTCCTACAATGAGCAGTTCTTC	CATGDYQTTGSYNEQFF
NA	TRBJ1-2	few	TRBV14	TGTGCCAGCAGCCAAGTGGGGCCTACCTATGGCTACACCTTC	CASSQVGPTYGYTF
NA	TRBJ2-4	few	TRBV7-6	TGTGCCAGCAGCTTGGGGCGGGGGCGAGACATTCAGTACTTC	CASSLGRGRDIQYF
TRBD2	TRBJ2-4	few	TRBV9	TGTGCCAGCAGCACCATAGGGCTAGCGGGGGGAAAAGCCAAAAACATTCAGTACTTC	CASSTIGLAGGKAKNIQYF
NA	TRBJ2-3	NA	TRBV10-3	TGTGCCATCAGCGGGAGCACAGATACGCAGTATTTT	CAISGSTDTQYF
TRBD1	TRBJ1-5	few	TRBV5-5	TGTGCCAGCAGCTTGGCCGGGACAGGGGGACAGCCCCAGCATTTT	CASSLAGTGGQPQHF
NA	TRBJ1-3	few	TRBV30	TGTGCCTGGAGTGTACTGGGAAACACCATATATTTT	CAWSVLGNTIYF
NA	TRBJ2-2	many	TRBV5-1	TGCGCCAGCAGCCAGGAGCCCGGCCCCGGCACCGGGGAGCTGTTTTTT	CASSQEPGPGTGELFF
NA	TRBJ2-2	NA	TRBV20-1	TGCAGTGCCAAAAAACAGAACACCGGGGAGCTGTTTTTT	CSAKKQNTGELFF
TRBD1	TRBJ1-5	NA	TRBV7-2	TGTGCCAGCAGCTTAGGGGACAGGGGGAGAGGGCAGCCCCAGCATTTT	CASSLGDRGRGQPQHF
NA	TRBJ1-1	NA	TRBV5-1	TGCGCCAGCAGCTTGAGAGGGCAAACTGAAGCTTTCTTT	CASSLRGQTEAFF
TRBD1	TRBJ2-6	few	TRBV4-3	TGCGCCAGCAGCCAAGGGACAGGGTTCGGGGCCAACGTCCTGACTTTC	CASSQGTGFGANVLTF
TRBD2	TRBJ2-3	NA	TRBV20-1	TGCAGTGCTCCCCGGGTGACTAGCGGTATATTGGACACAGATACGCAGTATTTT	CSAPRVTSGILDTDTQYF
TRBD1	TRBJ1-4	few	TRBV7-6	TGTGCCAGCAGCCCCGGGACAGACAATGAAGAAAAACTGTTTTTT	CASSPGTDNEEKLFF
TRBD1	TRBJ2-5	few	TRBV5-4	TGTGCCAGCAGCTCCGGGACAGGACAAGAGACCCAGTACTTC	CASSSGTGQETQYF
NA	TRBJ2-3	few	TRBV7-9	TGTGCCAGCAGCTTACAGGACGATACGCAGTATTTT	CASSLQDDTQYF
NA	TRBJ2-3	NA	TRBV14	TGTGCCAGCAGCCAAGAATACGGGGGGCGCACAGATACGCAGTATTTT	CASSQEYGGRTDTQYF
TRBD1	TRBJ2-7	NA	TRBV19	TGTGCCAGTGGGACAGGGGAAATCTACGAGCAGTACTTC	CASGTGEIYEQYF
NA	TRBJ2-3	few	TRBV2	TGTGCCAGCGGGGACACCACAGATACGCAGTATTTT	CASGDTTDTQYF
NA	TRBJ1-2	few	TRBV12-3/TRBV12-4	TGTGCCAGCGGCGGATATGGCTACACCTTC	CASGGYGYTF